These T cell receptor beta chains were read from a single sample in a study of T cell responses to AZD1222 COVID-19 vaccine. The table came from immunoSEQ multiplex PCR; TCRdb's copy has only in-frame clones and leaves some out. The top ten clones hold more than 4.5% of a sample with 93,000 or so clones, 90% of them seen once. The sequenced sample was peripheral blood, obtained on day 0 of AZD1222 vaccination. Every receptor here comes from an adult in good health. Each CDR3 is given with its conserved first and last residue. The order of the fields is V gene, CDR3 length, CDR3 protein.

v_call: TRBV29-1; cdr3_length: 13; cdr3_aa: CSVEASPSGEQFF
v_call: TRBV19; cdr3_length: 13; cdr3_aa: CASSIRRSYGYTF
v_call: TRBV6-5; cdr3_length: 13; cdr3_aa: CASRLTGGYEQYF
v_call: TRBV19; cdr3_length: 11; cdr3_aa: CASSSGGGYTF
v_call: TRBV28; cdr3_length: 15; cdr3_aa: CASSSRQGAFYEQYF
v_call: TRBV5-1; cdr3_length: 17; cdr3_aa: CASSLGGTGGADEKLFF
v_call: TRBV4-3; cdr3_length: 14; cdr3_aa: CASSQEQDAGELFF
v_call: TRBV10-3; cdr3_length: 15; cdr3_aa: CAISERGHPNTEAFF
v_call: TRBV5-6; cdr3_length: 15; cdr3_aa: CASSLTIKRDSEAFF
v_call: TRBV7-9; cdr3_length: 15; cdr3_aa: CASSLANTGPKKQYF
v_call: TRBV7-3; cdr3_length: 13; cdr3_aa: CASSPGVQETQYF
v_call: TRBV5-1; cdr3_length: 12; cdr3_aa: CASSTGALGYTF
v_call: TRBV30; cdr3_length: 15; cdr3_aa: CAWSVWLDRQETQYF
v_call: TRBV12-3/TRBV12-4; cdr3_length: 13; cdr3_aa: CASSLNIGGEQFF
v_call: TRBV19; cdr3_length: 14; cdr3_aa: CASTLSRDNLGYTF
v_call: TRBV7-8; cdr3_length: 14; cdr3_aa: CASSLPRVSYEQYF
v_call: TRBV5-1; cdr3_length: 16; cdr3_aa: CASSLGDRANTGELFF
v_call: TRBV10-1; cdr3_length: 15; cdr3_aa: CASSESTTGIQPQHF
v_call: TRBV6-1; cdr3_length: 14; cdr3_aa: CASSDGGGNQPQHF
v_call: TRBV19; cdr3_length: 21; cdr3_aa: CASSIDRFRPSEGEKNTEAFF
v_call: TRBV5-1; cdr3_length: 14; cdr3_aa: CASSLQGNGQPQHF
v_call: TRBV13; cdr3_length: 15; cdr3_aa: CASSYRGEGNQPQHF
v_call: TRBV15; cdr3_length: 12; cdr3_aa: CATGLDTSEQFF
v_call: TRBV2; cdr3_length: 12; cdr3_aa: CASSPAGNTIYF
v_call: TRBV6-4; cdr3_length: 15; cdr3_aa: CASSRQGADTGELFF
v_call: TRBV6-5; cdr3_length: 15; cdr3_aa: CASSLKYLGSYEQYF
v_call: TRBV7-8; cdr3_length: 16; cdr3_aa: CASSNLRDRGSYEQYF
v_call: TRBV19; cdr3_length: 14; cdr3_aa: CASSPLSKNTEAFF
v_call: TRBV7-2; cdr3_length: 14; cdr3_aa: CASSQRTLTGELFF
v_call: TRBV9; cdr3_length: 17; cdr3_aa: CASSVGGQGTGNYGYTF
v_call: TRBV5-5; cdr3_length: 15; cdr3_aa: CASSLWDRGYNEQFF
v_call: TRBV6-5; cdr3_length: 13; cdr3_aa: CASSSQGGTEAFF
v_call: TRBV4-3; cdr3_length: 16; cdr3_aa: CASSQDLGGAGQPQHF
v_call: TRBV4-1; cdr3_length: 14; cdr3_aa: CASSQEFDTDTQYF
v_call: TRBV4-1; cdr3_length: 12; cdr3_aa: CASSQGGSGYTF
v_call: TRBV7-6; cdr3_length: 17; cdr3_aa: CASSLRTGKKDDQPQHF
v_call: TRBV7-9; cdr3_length: 14; cdr3_aa: CASSAQGGNTEAFF
v_call: TRBV11-2; cdr3_length: 16; cdr3_aa: CASSVTSGGDTGELFF
v_call: TRBV18; cdr3_length: 14; cdr3_aa: CASSPRTAIHGYTF
v_call: TRBV5-1; cdr3_length: 15; cdr3_aa: CASSLREKSYNEQFF
v_call: TRBV7-3; cdr3_length: 13; cdr3_aa: CASSFPRGGGYTF
v_call: TRBV5-1; cdr3_length: 13; cdr3_aa: CASSLVGADEQYF
v_call: TRBV19; cdr3_length: 14; cdr3_aa: CASSISSFLSEQYF
v_call: TRBV5-1; cdr3_length: 16; cdr3_aa: CASSAGTGGFRETQYF
v_call: TRBV14; cdr3_length: 14; cdr3_aa: CASSRRLGRETQYF
v_call: TRBV19; cdr3_length: 12; cdr3_aa: CASSAGYYEQYF
v_call: TRBV5-6; cdr3_length: 11; cdr3_aa: CASSLGNEQFF
v_call: TRBV2; cdr3_length: 14; cdr3_aa: CASRGTGPLFGYTF
v_call: TRBV12-3/TRBV12-4; cdr3_length: 13; cdr3_aa: CASSDRGHGGYTF
v_call: TRBV6-5; cdr3_length: 13; cdr3_aa: CASTERGRYGYTF
v_call: TRBV27; cdr3_length: 12; cdr3_aa: CASWTVSYEQYF
v_call: TRBV11-3; cdr3_length: 15; cdr3_aa: CASSFHRGRNYGYTF